The T cell receptor (beta chain) under discussion was sequenced for a study of tissue T cells after allogeneic stem cell transplantation. V shed 3 bases and J shed 0 bases, with 5 bases lying between them. This CDR3 is built from 13 residues. The germline V gene encodes CDR1 KGHPV and CDR2 FQNQEV (reference sequence). The time point was: mouse harvest day 7 after allogeneic transplant. The graft held 10^6 splenic CD5+ T cells and 10^7 T-cell-depleted bone marrow cells. This mouse GVHD model was MHC-mismatched B6 to BALB/c, profiled day 7 or 14. General observations from the study: Blood and spleen captured only part of the tissue TCR repertoire. Few T cell clones were shared across patients, but motif clusters showed tissue-specific shared signatures.

Sequenced by immunoSEQ multiplex PCR; TCRdb stores in-frame clones only, minus some. The table shows 1,600 or so clones, with around 60% occurring only once. Comment on this clone: Its specificity is not known. The genes and germline here are from mouse. Read sequence stops 1 residue before the CDR3 end, and the germline J gene provides the missing end.

This clonotype originated in a female BALB/c mouse given C57BL/6 T cells with graft-versus-host disease after an allogeneic hematopoietic cell transplant. V and J are TRBV26 and TRBJ1-1; D is perhaps TRBD1 (5 bases). Sequencing input: liver tissue. The CDR3 region is CASSLQANTEVFF. Incomplete CDR3 DNA: TGTGCCAGCAGTCTACAGGCAAACACAGAAGTCTTC.